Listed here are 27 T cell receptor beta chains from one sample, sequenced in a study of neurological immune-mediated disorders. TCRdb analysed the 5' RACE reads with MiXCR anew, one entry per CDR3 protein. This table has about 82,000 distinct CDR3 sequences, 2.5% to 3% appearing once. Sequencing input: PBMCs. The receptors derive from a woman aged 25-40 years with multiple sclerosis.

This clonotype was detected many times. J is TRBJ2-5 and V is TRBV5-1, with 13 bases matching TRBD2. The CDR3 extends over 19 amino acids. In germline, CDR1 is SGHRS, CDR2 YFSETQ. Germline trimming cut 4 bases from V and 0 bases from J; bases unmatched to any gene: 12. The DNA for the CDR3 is TGCGCCAGCAGCAAGAATCTGGGACTAGCGGGACCGAACCAAGAGACCCAGTACTTC. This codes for CASSKNLGLAGPNQETQYF.

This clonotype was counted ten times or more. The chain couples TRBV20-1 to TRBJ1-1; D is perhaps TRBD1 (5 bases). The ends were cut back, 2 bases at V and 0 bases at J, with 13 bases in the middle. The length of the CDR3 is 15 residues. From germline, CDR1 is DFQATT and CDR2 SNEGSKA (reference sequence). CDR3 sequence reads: CSARSLGQVNTEAFF. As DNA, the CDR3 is TGCAGTGCTAGATCACTAGGACAAGTGAACACTGAAGCTTTCTTT.

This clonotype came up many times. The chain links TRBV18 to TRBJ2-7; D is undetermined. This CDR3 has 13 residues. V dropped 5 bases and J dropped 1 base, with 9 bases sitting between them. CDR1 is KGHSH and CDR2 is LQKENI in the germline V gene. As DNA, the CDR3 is TGTGCCAGCTCAGATCAAGGTTCCTACGAGCAGTACTTC. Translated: CASSDQGSYEQYF.

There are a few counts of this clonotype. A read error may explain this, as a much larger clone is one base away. CDR3 sequence (DNA): TGCGCCAGCAGCCGTGGAAAAGCTAATGAAAAACTGTTTTTT. This sequence encodes CASSRGKANEKLFF. This chain links TRBV5-1 with TRBJ1-4, with no clear D. The germline CDR1 and CDR2 sequences are SGHRS and YFSETQ. The CDR3 covers 14 residues. Deletions cut 4 bases from V and 3 bases from J, with 10 bases between.

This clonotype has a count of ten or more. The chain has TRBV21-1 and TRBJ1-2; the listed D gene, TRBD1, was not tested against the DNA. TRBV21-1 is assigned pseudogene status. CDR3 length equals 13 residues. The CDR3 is CASIPTGVYGYTF. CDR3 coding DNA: TGTGCCAGCATCCCAACAGGGGTCTATGGCTACACCTTC.

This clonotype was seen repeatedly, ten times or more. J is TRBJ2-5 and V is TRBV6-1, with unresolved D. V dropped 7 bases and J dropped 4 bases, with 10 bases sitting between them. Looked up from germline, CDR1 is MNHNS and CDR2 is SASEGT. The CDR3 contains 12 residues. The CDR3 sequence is CASIGWVETQYF. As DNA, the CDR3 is TGTGCCAGCATTGGTTGGGTAGAGACCCAGTACTTC.

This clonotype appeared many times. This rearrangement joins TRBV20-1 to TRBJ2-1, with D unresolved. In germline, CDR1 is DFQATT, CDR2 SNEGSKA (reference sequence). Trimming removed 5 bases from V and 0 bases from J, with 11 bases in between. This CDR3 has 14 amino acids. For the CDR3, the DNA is TGCAGTGCTCACGGCGGAAGCTCCTACAATGAGCAGTTCTTC. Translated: CSAHGGSSYNEQFF.

DNA for the CDR3: TGTGCCAGCAGCTTTATCTATCTAGCGGGCTACAATGAGCAGTTCTTC. The encoded protein is CASSFIYLAGYNEQFF. V gene TRBV7-2 combines with J gene TRBJ2-1, with 8 bases aligning to TRBD2. Germline CDR1 is SGHTA and CDR2 is FQGNSA. This CDR3 has 16 residues. V lost 3 bases and J lost 3; bases outside the gene matches: 7.

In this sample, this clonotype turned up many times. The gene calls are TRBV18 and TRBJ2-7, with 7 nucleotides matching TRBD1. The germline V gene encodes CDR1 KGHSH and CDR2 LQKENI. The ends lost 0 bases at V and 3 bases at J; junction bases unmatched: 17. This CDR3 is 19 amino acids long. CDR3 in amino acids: CASSPPLASTGPRIYEQYF. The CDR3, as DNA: TGTGCCAGCTCACCACCGTTAGCCTCGACAGGGCCAAGGATCTACGAGCAGTACTTC.

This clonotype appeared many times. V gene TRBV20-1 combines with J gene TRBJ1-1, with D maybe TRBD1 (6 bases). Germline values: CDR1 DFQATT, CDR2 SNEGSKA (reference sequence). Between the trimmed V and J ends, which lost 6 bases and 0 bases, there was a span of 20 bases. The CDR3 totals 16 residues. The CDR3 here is CSARGVGEYMNTEAFF. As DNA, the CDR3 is TGCAGTGCGAGGGGGGTGGGGGAATACATGAACACTGAAGCTTTCTTT.

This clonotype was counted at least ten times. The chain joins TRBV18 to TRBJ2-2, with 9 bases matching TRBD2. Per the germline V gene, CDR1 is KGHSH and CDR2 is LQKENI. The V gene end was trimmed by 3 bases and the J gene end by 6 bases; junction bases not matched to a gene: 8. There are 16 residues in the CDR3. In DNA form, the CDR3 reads TGTGCCAGCTCACCTCCTCGGACTAGCGACCCCGGGGAGCTGTTTTTT. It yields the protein CASSPPRTSDPGELFF.

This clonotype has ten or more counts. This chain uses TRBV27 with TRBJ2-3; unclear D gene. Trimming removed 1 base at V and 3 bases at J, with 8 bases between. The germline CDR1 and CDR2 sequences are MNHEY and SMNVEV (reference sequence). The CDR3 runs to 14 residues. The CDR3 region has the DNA TGTGCCAGCAGTTTATTTAGACGAACAGATACGCAGTATTTT. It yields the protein CASSLFRRTDTQYF.

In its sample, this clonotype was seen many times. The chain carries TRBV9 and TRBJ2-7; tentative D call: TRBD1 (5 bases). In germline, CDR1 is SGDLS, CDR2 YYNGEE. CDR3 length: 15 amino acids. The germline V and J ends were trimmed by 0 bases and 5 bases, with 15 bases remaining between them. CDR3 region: CASSVAPQELHEQYF. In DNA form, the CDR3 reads TGTGCCAGCAGCGTAGCTCCACAGGAACTCCACGAGCAGTACTTC.

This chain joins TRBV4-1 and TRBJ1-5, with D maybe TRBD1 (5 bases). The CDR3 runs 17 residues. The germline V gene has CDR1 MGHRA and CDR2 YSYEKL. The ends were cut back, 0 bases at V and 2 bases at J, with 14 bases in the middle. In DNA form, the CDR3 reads TGCGCCAGCAGCCAAGATGGGGCGGCTCCGCGCAATCAGCCCCAGCATTTT. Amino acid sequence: CASSQDGAAPRNQPQHF.

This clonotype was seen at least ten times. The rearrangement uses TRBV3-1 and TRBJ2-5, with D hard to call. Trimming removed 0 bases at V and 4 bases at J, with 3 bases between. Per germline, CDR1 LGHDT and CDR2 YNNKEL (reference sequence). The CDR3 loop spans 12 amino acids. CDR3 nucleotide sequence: TGTGCCAGCAGCCAAGAGGGAGAGACCCAGTACTTC. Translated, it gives CASSQEGETQYF.

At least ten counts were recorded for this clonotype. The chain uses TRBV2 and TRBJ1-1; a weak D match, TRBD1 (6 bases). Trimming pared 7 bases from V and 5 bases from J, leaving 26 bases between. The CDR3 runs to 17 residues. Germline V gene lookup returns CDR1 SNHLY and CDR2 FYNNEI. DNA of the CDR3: TGTGCCAGCACCTATCTCGACAGGACCTCGATGGAGACTGAAGCTTTCTTT. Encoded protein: CASTYLDRTSMETEAFF.

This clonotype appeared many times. The CDR3 sequence: CASSRGGNTEAFF. The CDR3 bases are TGTGCCAGCAGCAGGGGGGGGAACACTGAAGCTTTCTTT. This sequence joins TRBV12-3 or TRBV12-4 and TRBJ1-1; 7 positions match TRBD1. There are 13 residues in the CDR3. The ends lost 6 bases at V and 1 base at J; junction bases unmatched: 2.

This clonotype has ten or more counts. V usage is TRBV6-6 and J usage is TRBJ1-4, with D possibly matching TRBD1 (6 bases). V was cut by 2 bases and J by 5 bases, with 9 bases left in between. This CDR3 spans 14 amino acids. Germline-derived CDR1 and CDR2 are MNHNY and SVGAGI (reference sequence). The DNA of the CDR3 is TGTGCCAGCAGTTACCCCGGACAGAATGAAAAACTGTTTTTT. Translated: CASSYPGQNEKLFF.

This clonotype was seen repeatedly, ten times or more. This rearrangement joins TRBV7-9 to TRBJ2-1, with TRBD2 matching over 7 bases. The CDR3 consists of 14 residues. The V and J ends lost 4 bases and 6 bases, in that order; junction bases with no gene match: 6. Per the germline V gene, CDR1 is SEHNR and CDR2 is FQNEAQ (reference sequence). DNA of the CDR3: TGTGCCAGCAGCTACTTATCGGGAGGCAATGAGCAGTTCTTC. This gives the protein CASSYLSGGNEQFF.

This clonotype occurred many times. The CDR3 here is CASSRMETGYYEQYF. The CDR3 DNA reads as TGTGCCAGCAGCCGGATGGAGACAGGGTACTACGAGCAGTACTTC. The V and J genes are TRBV7-2 and TRBJ2-7; 7 bases agree with TRBD1. V was pared by 5 bases and J by 3 bases, with 10 bases of the junction left unmatched. Germline lookup yields CDR1 SGHTA and CDR2 FQGNSA. The CDR3 totals 15 residues.

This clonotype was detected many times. Here the CDR3 reads CASSYSPSFYEQYF. CDR3 coding DNA: TGTGCCAGCAGTTACTCGCCTAGCTTCTACGAGCAGTACTTC. The V gene is TRBV6-5, the J gene TRBJ2-7; a weak D match, TRBD2 (5 bases). Germline V lookup: CDR1 MNHEY, CDR2 SVGAGI. V dropped 0 bases and J dropped 3 bases, with 9 bases sitting between them. The CDR3 totals 14 residues.

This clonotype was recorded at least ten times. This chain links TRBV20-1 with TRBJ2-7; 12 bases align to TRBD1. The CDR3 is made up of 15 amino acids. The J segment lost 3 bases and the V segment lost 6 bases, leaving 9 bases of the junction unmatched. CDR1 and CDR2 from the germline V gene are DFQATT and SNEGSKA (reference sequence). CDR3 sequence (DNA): TGCAGTGCGCGATCCGGGACAGGGGGCTTCTACGAGCAGTACTTC. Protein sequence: CSARSGTGGFYEQYF.

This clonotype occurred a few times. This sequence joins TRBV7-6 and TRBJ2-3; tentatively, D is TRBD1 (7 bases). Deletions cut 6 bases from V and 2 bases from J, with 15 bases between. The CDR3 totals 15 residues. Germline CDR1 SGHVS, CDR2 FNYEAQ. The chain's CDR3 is CASRSGGRSTDTQYF. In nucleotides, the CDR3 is TGTGCCAGCAGGTCAGGGGGGCGATCCACAGATACGCAGTATTTT.

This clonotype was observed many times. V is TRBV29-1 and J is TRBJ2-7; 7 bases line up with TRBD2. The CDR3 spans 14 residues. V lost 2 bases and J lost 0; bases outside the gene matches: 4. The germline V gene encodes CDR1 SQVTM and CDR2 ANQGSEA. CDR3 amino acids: CSVELAESSYEQYF. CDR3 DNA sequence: TGCAGCGTTGAACTAGCGGAGAGCTCCTACGAGCAGTACTTC.

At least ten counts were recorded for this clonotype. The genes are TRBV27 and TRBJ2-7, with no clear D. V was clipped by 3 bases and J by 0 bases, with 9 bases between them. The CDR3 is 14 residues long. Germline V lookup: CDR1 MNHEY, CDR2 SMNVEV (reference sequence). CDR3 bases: TGTGCCAGCAGTTTCACATGGGGCTCCTACGAGCAGTACTTC. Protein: CASSFTWGSYEQYF.

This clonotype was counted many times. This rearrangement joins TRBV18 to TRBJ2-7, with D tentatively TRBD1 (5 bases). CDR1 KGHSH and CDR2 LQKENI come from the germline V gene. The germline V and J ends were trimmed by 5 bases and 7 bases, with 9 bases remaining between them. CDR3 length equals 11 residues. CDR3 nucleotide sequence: TGTGCCAGCTCAGTCAAGGGGGAGCAGTACTTC. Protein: CASSVKGEQYF.

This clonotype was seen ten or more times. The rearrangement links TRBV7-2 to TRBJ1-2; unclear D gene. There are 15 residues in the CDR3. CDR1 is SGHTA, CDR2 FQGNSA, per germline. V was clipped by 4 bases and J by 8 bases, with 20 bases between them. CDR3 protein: CASSWNTEGEEGYTF. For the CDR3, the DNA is TGTGCCAGCAGCTGGAACACCGAGGGCGAAGAGGGCTACACCTTC.